A selection of T cell receptor beta chains follows, all from one sample in a study of metastatic and nonmetastatic thyroid tumors. TCRdb recomputed clones from the PCR reads via MiXCR. The sample yields about 13,000 clones, 33% seen once. The specimen was tumor tissue. All receptors derive from a male donor with papillary thyroid cancer or a benign thyroid nodule (not recorded which). Some clones in this sample may be carry-over from other donors' samples. Both conserved end residues are part of each CDR3. Each record gives: D gene, clone size, V gene, J gene, CDR3 DNA, CDR3 protein. A D gene is named only where the DNA matches it firmly. Clone size is stated in some rows and not others, as once, few, many or a class when expanded.

>NA|few|TRBV20-1|TRBJ1-1
TGCAGTGCAGATAGGGGTGACACTGAAGCTTTCTTT
CSADRGDTEAFF
>TRBD1|few|TRBV6-1|TRBJ1-1
TGTGCCAGCAGTGAACCAGTTAGGGACAGGGGGAACGTTTTCTTT
CASSEPVRDRGNVFF
>NA|NA|TRBV20-1|TRBJ2-1
TGCAGTGCTAGAGATCGGAGCGACAATGAGCAGTTCTTC
CSARDRSDNEQFF
>NA|few|TRBV2|TRBJ2-7
TGTGCCAGCACCACGACTACAGGGACCTACGAGCAGTACTTC
CASTTTTGTYEQYF
>NA|NA|TRBV2|TRBJ2-3
TGTGCCAGCAGCCGCGGGCGCGGGGATTTGACAGATACGCAGTATTTT
CASSRGRGDLTDTQYF
>NA|NA|TRBV24-1|TRBJ1-5
TGTGCCACCAGTGGCCTGGAGGGACAGCCCCAGCATTTT
CATSGLEGQPQHF
>NA|NA|TRBV4-1|TRBJ1-5
TGCGCCAGCAGCCAAGATTGGGGACAAAATCAGCCCCAGCATTTT
CASSQDWGQNQPQHF
>NA|NA|TRBV11-2|TRBJ1-2
TGTGCCAGCAGCTTAGCTCTCGGCAGCTATGGCTACACCTTC
CASSLALGSYGYTF
>NA|NA|TRBV5-1|TRBJ1-3
TGCGCCAGCAGCCTCAGTAGTGGAAACACCATATATTTT
CASSLSSGNTIYF
>NA|NA|TRBV19|TRBJ2-1
TGTGCCAGTAGTCGTTCGGGTGAGCAGTTCTTC
CASSRSGEQFF
>NA|NA|TRBV6-2/TRBV6-3|TRBJ1-1
TGTGCCAGCAGTTCCCCGGCGGGGTATGCTTTCTTT
CASSSPAGYAFF
>NA|medium-sized|TRBV7-8|TRBJ1-1
TGTGCCAGCAGCTTAGAGTTTGCAGGGGTAGGCACTGAAGCTTTCTTT
CASSLEFAGVGTEAFF
>NA|NA|TRBV3-1|TRBJ1-2
TGTGCCAGCAGCCATCCGGGACACCGGACGCGGCGTGAAAGGGACTATGGCTACACCTTC
CASSHPGHRTRRERDYGYTF
>TRBD1|NA|TRBV12-3/TRBV12-4|TRBJ2-3
TGTGCCAGCAGGGGGACAGGGAGCACATATACGCAGTATTTT
CASRGTGSTYTQYF
>TRBD1|few|TRBV6-1|TRBJ1-2
TGTGCCAGCAGGGGACAGTACTATGGCTACACCTTC
CASRGQYYGYTF
>NA|few|TRBV10-1|TRBJ2-1
TGCGCCAGCAGCCGGGGGACCTACAATGAGCAGTTCTTC
CASSRGTYNEQFF
>TRBD1|NA|TRBV28|TRBJ1-5
TGTGCCAGCAGCCCGGACAGGGGCTGGAATCAGCCCCATCATTTC
CASSPDRGWNQPHHF
>TRBD1|NA|TRBV10-3|TRBJ1-2
TGTGCCACTTCGACAGACAGGTGGGACAGGGACGATGGCTACACCTTC
CATSTDRWDRDDGYTF
>NA|NA|TRBV6-1|TRBJ2-2
TGTGCCAGCACCAGTGTGGACACCGGGTATCTGTTTTTT
CASTSVDTGYLFF
>TRBD2|few|TRBV29-1|TRBJ2-6
TGCAGCGTTGAAGAGGGCGGGGGGACTGGGGCCAACGTCCTGACTTTC
CSVEEGGGTGANVLTF
>TRBD2|NA|TRBV7-6|TRBJ2-1
TGTGCTAGCAGCTTGGGAGGACTAGGCTCCTACAATGAGCAGTTCTTC
CASSLGGLGSYNEQFF
>NA|few|TRBV6-1|TRBJ2-5
TGTGCCAGCAGTGACGCGGGCCAAGAGACCCAGTACTTC
CASSDAGQETQYF
>NA|medium-sized|TRBV10-2|TRBJ2-3
TGCGCCAGCAGTGACGAGGGGGATACGCAGTATTTT
CASSDEGDTQYF
>NA|few|TRBV28|TRBJ2-6
TGTGCCAGCAGTTCGGCAGGGGTTGGTGGGGCCAACGTCCTGACTTTC
CASSSAGVGGANVLTF
>NA|medium-sized|TRBV6-1|TRBJ2-1
TGTGCCAGCAGCCTGGAAAACGAGCAGTTCTTC
CASSLENEQFF
>TRBD2|once|TRBV11-2|TRBJ2-5
TGTGCCAGCAGCTCTAGGACTAGCGATGAGACCCAGTACTTC
CASSSRTSDETQYF
>NA|NA|TRBV4-1|TRBJ2-7
TGCGCCAGCAGCCAAGTATACCAGGGCTACGAGCAGTACTTC
CASSQVYQGYEQYF
>TRBD2|NA|TRBV7-6|TRBJ2-3
TGTGCCAGCCGGGTGACTAGCGTGAGTGGGGGAGACACAGATACGCAGTATTTT
CASRVTSVSGGDTDTQYF
>NA|few|TRBV6-5|TRBJ1-2
TGTGCCAGCAGCTACAACCGACAGGATGGCTACACCTTC
CASSYNRQDGYTF
>NA|medium-sized|TRBV25-1|TRBJ2-1
TGTGCCAGCCATTTTACGGGACAGCAGTTCTTC
CASHFTGQQFF
>NA|many|TRBV7-9|TRBJ2-5
TGTGCCAGCAGCTTAGTAAGGGAGACCCAGTACTTC
CASSLVRETQYF
>TRBD1|NA|TRBV20-1|TRBJ1-2
TGCAGTGCTAGCCGGGACAGGGGGCCGACTAACTATGGCTACACCTTC
CSASRDRGPTNYGYTF
>NA|NA|TRBV20-1|TRBJ2-7
TGCAGTGCTATAGGTGCTAGTCGAAACGAGCAGTACTTC
CSAIGASRNEQYF
>TRBD2|once|TRBV4-2|TRBJ2-7
TGTGCCAGCAGCCAAGAAGCGGGAGGGCCTAACGAGCAGTACTTC
CASSQEAGGPNEQYF
>NA|NA|TRBV20-1|TRBJ2-2
TGCAGTGCTAGAGAGGGCGGGGTGAACACCGGGGAGCTGTTTTTT
CSAREGGVNTGELFF
>TRBD1|NA|TRBV20-1|TRBJ1-2
TGCAGTGCTGCAACCGGGACAGTGCGGGGGGCAGGGGGCTACACCTTC
CSAATGTVRGAGGYTF
>NA|once|TRBV20-1|TRBJ2-7
TGCAGTGCTAGAGATCGCGGGTATGACTACGAGCAGTACTTC
CSARDRGYDYEQYF
>TRBD1|NA|TRBV12-3/TRBV12-4|TRBJ2-7
TGTGCCAGCAGAAAAGGGACAGCCTACGAGCAGTACTTC
CASRKGTAYEQYF
>TRBD2|NA|TRBV7-6|TRBJ2-2
TGTGCCAGCAGCTTAGTGGGGCTAGCGGAAAACACCGGGGAGCTGTTTTTT
CASSLVGLAENTGELFF
>TRBD2|medium-sized|TRBV5-6|TRBJ2-1
TGTGCCAGCAGCTTGGGTTCTAGCGGGATACTTGAGCAGTTCTTC
CASSLGSSGILEQFF
>TRBD2|medium-sized|TRBV20-1|TRBJ2-1
TGCAGTGCTAGAGTTCTAGCGGGAAAGGACAATGAGCAGTTCTTC
CSARVLAGKDNEQFF